This TCR beta chain was recovered during a study of T-cell reconstitution after alpha-beta-depleted transplantation in children. Unique molecular identifiers were built into the TCRbeta library. TCRdb fed the PCR reads into MiXCR, producing one record per CDR3 protein. Of around 420,000 distinct CDR3 sequences in the sample, roughly 17% were seen once. The study, taken as a whole, reports: Alpha-beta T cells about two months after transplant reportedly derived from several hundred expanded graft clones. One year after transplant, T-cell counts and diversity came mostly from newly produced T cells. Elevated TCRbeta diversity at day 60 was traced, in some patients, to surviving recipient T cells and thymic progenitors.

Remarks on this clonotype: Its specificity is unknown.

This TCR came from a boy under three years old who had a stem cell transplant for Wiskott-Aldrich syndrome, so the T cells may come from the graft donor. Sequences were derived from PBMCs, mostly from graft donor cells, sampled 360 days after TCRalphabeta/CD19-depleted stem cell transplant.

The CDR3 reads CSSTGLAGAYNEQFF. The CDR3 nucleotides are TGCAGCTCCACGGGGCTAGCGGGAGCCTACAATGAGCAGTTCTTC. This chain connects TRBV29-1 to TRBJ2-1, with TRBD2 matching 10 bases. Germline CDR1 SQVTM, CDR2 ANQGSEA. The J segment lost 2 bases and the V segment lost 8 bases, leaving 9 bases of the junction unmatched. The CDR3 is 15 residues long.